Included here is one TCR beta chain sequence, with context. Its antigen is undetermined. This sample was included in a study of a mutant IDH1 vaccine in newly diagnosed glioma. Only in-frame clones appear in the TCRdb table, and some are missing; sequencing was by immunoSEQ multiplex PCR. The sample holds 20,000 to 25,000 clones, 79% seen once. Time point noted: week 11, during vaccination. Vaccinated patients received 300 ug of mutant IDH1 20-mer peptide per dose, with topical imiquimod. The sequenced sample was PBMCs, obtained from a glioma patient whose treatment included an IDH1 peptide vaccine. The receptor was isolated from a man aged 35 to 55 with glioma.

For the CDR3, the DNA is TGTGCCAGTAATACAGGGGGCTCCAACTATGGCTACACCTTC. Protein product: CASNTGGSNYGYTF. The chain carries TRBV19 and TRBJ1-2; TRBD1 aligns across 9 bases. The CDR3 is 14 residues long. V shed 7 bases, J shed 2 bases, and the junction held 5 bases outside the gene matches. Germline CDR1 LNHDA, CDR2 SQIVND (reference sequence).